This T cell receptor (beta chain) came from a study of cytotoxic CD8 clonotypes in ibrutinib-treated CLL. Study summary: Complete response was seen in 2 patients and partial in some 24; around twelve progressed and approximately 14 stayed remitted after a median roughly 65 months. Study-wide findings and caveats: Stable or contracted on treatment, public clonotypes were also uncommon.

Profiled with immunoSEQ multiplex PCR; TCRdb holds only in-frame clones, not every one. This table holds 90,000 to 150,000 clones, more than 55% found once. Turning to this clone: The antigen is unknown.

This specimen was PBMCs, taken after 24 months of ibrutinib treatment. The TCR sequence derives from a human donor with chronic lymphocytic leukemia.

The CDR3, as DNA: TGTGCCAGCAGCAGATATTTCCAGGGGTTCGACGAGCAGTACTTC. Its translation is CASSRYFQGFDEQYF. The chain couples TRBV5-4 to TRBJ2-7; TRBD1 might be the D (6 bases). The CDR3 extends over 15 amino acids. V lost 4 bases, J lost 5 bases, and 19 bases lay in between. Germline-derived CDR1 and CDR2 are SGHNT and YYREEE (reference sequence).